The 15 T cell receptor beta chains given below trace back to one sample, sequenced in a study of OX40 agonist ivuxolimab in advanced cancers. Clones were read by immunoSEQ multiplex PCR, and TCRdb kept only the in-frame ones, dropping some. This sample has about 43,000 clones, with around 86% found just once. Sequencing used CD4+ or CD8+ T cells sorted from blood, obtained in a trial of the OX40 agonist ivuxolimab. These receptors were taken from an adult with an advanced solid tumor such as melanoma, head and neck, liver or kidney cancer.

This clone turned up a few times. The rearrangement links TRBV7-6 to TRBJ2-1; D unclear. Germline V gene data show CDR1 as SGHVS and CDR2 as FNYEAQ. Deletions cut 3 bases from V and 9 bases from J, with 6 bases between. CDR3 size: 11 residues. For the CDR3, the DNA is TGTGCCAGCAGCTTTTCAACTGAGCAGTTCTTC. It specifies CASSFSTEQFF.

The chain couples TRBV6-5 to TRBJ1-2; D not resolved. Per germline, CDR1 MNHEY and CDR2 SVGAGI. Trimming removed 6 bases at V and 4 bases at J, with 12 bases between. The CDR3 consists of 13 residues. CDR3: CASSETSTYGYTF. The CDR3 DNA is TGTGCCAGCAGCGAGACCTCTACCTATGGCTACACCTTC.

This sequence joins TRBV28 and TRBJ1-5; 10 bases line up with TRBD1. CDR1 is MDHEN and CDR2 is SYDVKM in the germline V gene. The CDR3 runs to 15 residues. The junction had 6 bases not matched to a gene; V was cut back by 5 bases and J by 5 bases. CDR3 residues: CASSLRDRGDQPQHF. CDR3 in DNA: TGTGCCAGCAGTCTGAGGGACAGGGGAGATCAGCCCCAGCATTTT.

The V call is TRBV7-9, the J call TRBJ2-3; 8 nucleotides align to TRBD1. The CDR3 is 16 amino acids. After removal of 4 bases from V and 2 bases from J, the junction contained 8 bases not matched to a gene. Germline assignment: CDR1 SEHNR and CDR2 FQNEAQ (reference sequence). CDR3 nucleotides: TGTGCCAGCAGCTCCACGGGGACAGGAGTCACAGATACGCAGTATTTT. Translation: CASSSTGTGVTDTQYF.

In this sample, this clone turned up once. This chain joins TRBV19 and TRBJ2-3; TRBD2 is a possible D gene (6 bases). Trimming pared 4 bases from V and 6 bases from J, leaving 11 bases between. The CDR3 is 13 amino acids. Germline CDR1 LNHDA, CDR2 SQIVND (reference sequence). CDR3 coding DNA: TGTGCCAGTAGTAGCGGGGAAGGGGATACGCAGTATTTT. This translates into CASSSGEGDTQYF.

This chain connects TRBV4-1 to TRBJ2-3; a weak D match, TRBD2 (5 bases). Germline V gene lookup returns CDR1 MGHRA and CDR2 YSYEKL. The V gene lost 1 base and the J gene lost 5 bases, with 10 bases spanning the gap. The CDR3 is 14 residues long. In DNA form, the CDR3 reads TGCGCCAGCAGCCAAGGGGTGGGAGAAGATACGCAGTATTTT. Translated: CASSQGVGEDTQYF.

The chain combines TRBV28 with TRBJ2-7, with a weak D call TRBD2 (5 bases). CDR1 and CDR2 (germline): MDHEN, SYDVKM. V lost 1 base to trimming and J lost 3 bases, with 10 bases between them. CDR3 length: 14 residues. The CDR3 region is CASSLSTLVYEQYV. DNA for the CDR3: TGTGCCAGCAGTTTATCTACACTAGTCTACGAGCAGTACGTC.

The chain uses TRBV19 and TRBJ2-7; D might be TRBD1 (5 bases). Germline V gene data show CDR1 as LNHDA and CDR2 as SQIVND (reference sequence). The V gene lost 3 bases and the J gene lost 4 bases, with 25 bases spanning the gap. The CDR3 extends over 18 amino acids. CDR3 region: CASSIWRQGHRGTYEQYV. Here the CDR3 DNA reads TGTGCCAGTAGTATCTGGCGGCAGGGCCACCGAGGTACTTACGAGCAGTACGTC.

For the CDR3, the DNA is TGTGCCAGCAGTGCTTACCGGGACACCTCCTATGGCTACACCTTC. This encodes CASSAYRDTSYGYTF. V usage is TRBV27 and J usage is TRBJ1-2; D may be TRBD1 (6 bases). Germline CDR1 reads MNHEY; CDR2 reads SMNVEV (reference sequence). V dropped 5 bases and J dropped 4 bases, with 17 bases sitting between them. The CDR3 is made up of 15 amino acids.

The chain uses TRBV4-1 and TRBJ2-5; TRBD2 aligns across 12 bases. Germline CDR1 reads MGHRA; CDR2 reads YSYEKL. With V trimmed by 0 bases and J by 0 bases, 2 bases remained unmatched. This CDR3 comprises 17 residues. In DNA form, the CDR3 reads TGCGCCAGCAGCCAAGAACTAGCGGGAGGTCACCAAGAGACCCAGTACTTC. Its protein product is CASSQELAGGHQETQYF.

The rearrangement uses TRBV7-2 and TRBJ2-7; 7 bases are shared with TRBD1. This CDR3 region has 14 residues. In germline, CDR1 is SGHTA, CDR2 FQGNSA. After removal of 3 bases from V and 2 bases from J, the junction contained 4 bases not matched to a gene. The CDR3 DNA reads TGTGCCAGCAGCTTCCGGGACAGCACCTACGAGCAGTACTTC. Amino acid sequence: CASSFRDSTYEQYF.

The chain couples TRBV11-2 to TRBJ1-6; unclear D gene. This CDR3 contains 15 residues. V lost 0 bases and J lost 5, with 8 bases in between. The germline CDR1 and CDR2 sequences are SGHAT and FQNNGV. The CDR3 sequence: CASSLDLGDNSPLHF. CDR3 nucleotides: TGTGCCAGCAGCTTAGATCTTGGGGATAATTCACCCCTCCACTTT.

This rearrangement joins TRBV5-4 to TRBJ1-5, with a weak D call TRBD1 (6 bases). Germline V gene sequence: CDR1 SGHNT, CDR2 YYREEE (reference sequence). V shed 2 bases and J shed 0 bases, with 15 bases lying between them. CDR3 length equals 17 residues. CDR3 amino acids: CASSFEGGRNSNQPQHF. DNA for the CDR3: TGTGCCAGCAGCTTTGAGGGGGGCAGGAATAGCAATCAGCCCCAGCATTTT.

The rearrangement uses TRBV7-6 and TRBJ1-2, with a weak D call TRBD1 (6 bases). CDR3 length: 12 amino acids. Trimming removed 5 bases at V and 13 bases at J, with 17 bases between. CDR1 and CDR2 from the germline V gene are SGHVS and FNYEAQ. The CDR3 spells CASSRLTGPPTF. DNA for the CDR3: TGTGCCAGCAGCCGCCTTACAGGGCCCCCCACCTTC.

This sequence joins TRBV5-4 and TRBJ2-7, with D perhaps TRBD1 or TRBD2 (5 bases each). Trimming stripped 7 bases from V and 1 base from J, with 15 bases between. Per germline, CDR1 SGHNT and CDR2 YYREEE (reference sequence). This CDR3 contains 14 residues. The CDR3, as DNA: TGTGCCAGCCAGCCGGTGGGGACGTCCTACGAGCAGTACTTC. Translating gives CASQPVGTSYEQYF.